This TCR beta chain was profiled in a study of blood T cells in healthy people across ages. Study-level information: Template switching retrieved approximately one barcoded beta molecule for each two T cells. Whole-study findings and limits: Diversity estimates from one million T cells were considered underestimates.

A few counts support this clonotype. Antigen: not known. Primed by a sample-barcoded 5' primer and a J-beta primer mix, a second PCR proceeded for roughly 7 to 11 cycles. Every sample produced at least 2.5 million CDR3-containing paired-end reads. TCRdb used MiXCR to reprocess the 5' RACE reads, holding one entry per CDR3 protein. Among about 1.8 million distinct CDR3 sequences listed, 49% were seen once. Trimming removed 4 bases at V and 0 bases at J, with 11 bases between. Germline CDR1 and CDR2: MGHDK and SYGVNS. This CDR3 region has 15 residues. Each sample provided at least 5.5 micrograms of extracted total RNA.

This TCR was sampled from a woman aged 35 to 49 in good health. Sequenced input: blood. The chain joins TRBV25-1 to TRBJ2-3; D not resolved. CDR3 nucleotide sequence: TGTGCCAGCAGTGTGCAGGAACCTAGCACAGATACGCAGTATTTT. It codes for CASSVQEPSTDTQYF. The whole variable domain, filled in from reference TRBV25-1 and TRBJ2-3, reads EADIYQTPRYLVIGTGKKITLECSQTMGHDKMYWYQQDPGMELHLIHYSYGVNSTEKGDLSSESTVSRIRTEHFPLTLESARPSHTSQYLCASSVQEPSTDTQYFGPGTRLTVL.